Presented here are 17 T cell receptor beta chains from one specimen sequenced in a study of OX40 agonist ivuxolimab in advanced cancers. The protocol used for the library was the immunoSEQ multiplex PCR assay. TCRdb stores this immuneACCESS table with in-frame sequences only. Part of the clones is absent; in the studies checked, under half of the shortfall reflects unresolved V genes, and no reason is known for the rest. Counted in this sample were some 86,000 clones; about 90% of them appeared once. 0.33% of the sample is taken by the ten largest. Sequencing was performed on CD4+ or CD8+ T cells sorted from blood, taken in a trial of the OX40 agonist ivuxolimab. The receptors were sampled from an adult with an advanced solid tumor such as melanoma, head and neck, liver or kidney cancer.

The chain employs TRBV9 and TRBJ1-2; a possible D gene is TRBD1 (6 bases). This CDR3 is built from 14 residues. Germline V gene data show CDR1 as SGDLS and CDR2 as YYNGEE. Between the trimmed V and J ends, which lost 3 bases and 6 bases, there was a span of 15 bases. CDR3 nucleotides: TGTGCCAGCAGCGCCATGCTGACAGGACATGGCTACACCTTC. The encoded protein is CASSAMLTGHGYTF. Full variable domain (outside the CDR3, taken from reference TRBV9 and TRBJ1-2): DSGVTQTPKHLITATGQRVTLRCSPRSGDLSVYWYQQSLDQGLQFLIQYYNGEERAKGNILERFSAQQFPDLHSELNLSSLELGDSALYFCASSAMLTGHGYTFGSGTRLTVV.

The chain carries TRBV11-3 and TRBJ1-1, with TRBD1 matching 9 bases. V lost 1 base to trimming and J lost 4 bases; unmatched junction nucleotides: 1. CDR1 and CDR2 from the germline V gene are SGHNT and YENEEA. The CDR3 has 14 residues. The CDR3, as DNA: TGTGCCAGCAGCTTAGCGACAGGGGGCACTGAAGCTTTCTTT. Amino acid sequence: CASSLATGGTEAFF.

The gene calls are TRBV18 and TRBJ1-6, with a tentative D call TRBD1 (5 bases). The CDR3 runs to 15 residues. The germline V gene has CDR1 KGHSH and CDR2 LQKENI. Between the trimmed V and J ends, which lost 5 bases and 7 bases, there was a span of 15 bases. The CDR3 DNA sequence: TGTGCCAGCTCAACCACTAACGGGGCGAATTCACCCCTCCACTTT. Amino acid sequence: CASSTTNGANSPLHF.

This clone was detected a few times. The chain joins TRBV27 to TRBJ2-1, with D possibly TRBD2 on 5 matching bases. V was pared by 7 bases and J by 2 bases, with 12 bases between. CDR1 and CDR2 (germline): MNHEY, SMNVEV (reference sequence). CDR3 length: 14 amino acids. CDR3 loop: CASKSGSAYNEQFF. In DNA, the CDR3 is TGTGCCAGCAAATCGGGGTCGGCCTACAATGAGCAGTTCTTC.

The CDR3 protein is CASSITGTGSRGYTF. CDR3 nucleotide sequence: TGTGCCAGTAGTATTACCGGGACAGGGTCTCGTGGCTACACCTTC. The chain recombines TRBV19 with TRBJ1-2, with TRBD1 matching over 9 bases. Trimming removed 3 bases from V and 7 bases from J; junction bases left unmatched: 9. CDR1 and CDR2 from the germline V gene are LNHDA and SQIVND (reference sequence). CDR3 length: 15 residues.

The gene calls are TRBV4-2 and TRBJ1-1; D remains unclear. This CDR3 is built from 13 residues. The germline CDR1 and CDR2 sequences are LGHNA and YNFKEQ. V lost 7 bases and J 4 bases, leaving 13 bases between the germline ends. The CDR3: CASTTMGGTEAFF. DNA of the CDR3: TGTGCCAGCACCACGATGGGCGGCACTGAAGCTTTCTTT.

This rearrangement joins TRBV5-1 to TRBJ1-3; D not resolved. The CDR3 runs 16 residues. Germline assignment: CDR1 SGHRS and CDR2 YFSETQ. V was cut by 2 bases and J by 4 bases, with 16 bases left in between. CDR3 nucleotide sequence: TGCGCCAGCAGCTTCCTACAGCGAGGGTCGGGAAACACCATATATTTT. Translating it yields CASSFLQRGSGNTIYF.

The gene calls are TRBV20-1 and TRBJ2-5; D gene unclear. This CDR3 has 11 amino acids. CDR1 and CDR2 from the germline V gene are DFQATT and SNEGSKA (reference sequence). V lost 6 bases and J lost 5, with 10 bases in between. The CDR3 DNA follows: TGCAGTGCCGGAGTAAGGGAGACCCAGTACTTC. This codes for CSAGVRETQYF.

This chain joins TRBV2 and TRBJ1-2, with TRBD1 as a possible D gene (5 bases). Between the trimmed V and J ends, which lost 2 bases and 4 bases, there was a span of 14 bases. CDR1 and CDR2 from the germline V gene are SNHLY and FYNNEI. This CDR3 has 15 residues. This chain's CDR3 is CASSERGSEGYGYTF. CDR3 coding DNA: TGTGCCAGCAGTGAAAGGGGCTCCGAGGGCTATGGCTACACCTTC.

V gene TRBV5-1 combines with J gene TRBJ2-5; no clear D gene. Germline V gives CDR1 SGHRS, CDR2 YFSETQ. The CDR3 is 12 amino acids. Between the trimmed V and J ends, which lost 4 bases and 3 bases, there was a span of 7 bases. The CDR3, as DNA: TGCGCCAGCAGCGAAGGTGAAGAGACCCAGTACTTC. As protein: CASSEGEETQYF.

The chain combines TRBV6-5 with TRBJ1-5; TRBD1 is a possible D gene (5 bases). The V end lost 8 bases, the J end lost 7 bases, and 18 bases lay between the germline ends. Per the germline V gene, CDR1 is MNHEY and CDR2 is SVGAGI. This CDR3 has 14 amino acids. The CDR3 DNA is TGTGCCAGCGCCTTCAGGGAGTCGGGACAGCCCCAGCATTTT. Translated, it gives CASAFRESGQPQHF.

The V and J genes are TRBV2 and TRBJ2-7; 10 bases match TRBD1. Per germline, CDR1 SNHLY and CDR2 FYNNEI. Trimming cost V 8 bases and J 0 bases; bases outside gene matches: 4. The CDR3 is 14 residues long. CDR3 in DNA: TGTGCCAGCTATGGGACAGGGGCCTCCTACGAGCAGTACTTC. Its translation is CASYGTGASYEQYF. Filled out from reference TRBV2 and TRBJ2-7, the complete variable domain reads EPEVTQTPSHQVTQMGQEVILRCVPISNHLYFYWYRQILGQKVEFLVSFYNNEISEKSEIFDDQFSVERPDGSNFTLKIRSTKLEDSAMYFCASYGTGASYEQYFGPGTRLTVT.

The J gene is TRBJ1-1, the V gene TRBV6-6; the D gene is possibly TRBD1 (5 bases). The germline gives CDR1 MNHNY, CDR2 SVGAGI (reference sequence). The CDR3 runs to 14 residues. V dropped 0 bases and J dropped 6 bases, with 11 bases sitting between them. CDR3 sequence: CASSYSQGWAEAFF. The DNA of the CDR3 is TGTGCCAGCAGTTACTCGCAGGGTTGGGCTGAAGCTTTCTTT.

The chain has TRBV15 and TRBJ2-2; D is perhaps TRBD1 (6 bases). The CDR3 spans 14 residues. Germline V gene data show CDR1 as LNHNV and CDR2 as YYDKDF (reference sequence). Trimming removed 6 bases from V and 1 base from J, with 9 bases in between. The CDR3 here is CATRTGQNTGELFF. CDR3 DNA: TGTGCCACCAGAACGGGACAGAACACCGGGGAGCTGTTTTTT. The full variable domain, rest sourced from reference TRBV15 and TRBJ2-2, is DAMVIQNPRYQVTQFGKPVTLSCSQTLNHNVMYWYQQKSSQAPKLLFHYYDKDFNNEADTPDNFQSRRPNTSFCFLDIRSPGLGDTAMYLCATRTGQNTGELFFGEGSRLTVL.

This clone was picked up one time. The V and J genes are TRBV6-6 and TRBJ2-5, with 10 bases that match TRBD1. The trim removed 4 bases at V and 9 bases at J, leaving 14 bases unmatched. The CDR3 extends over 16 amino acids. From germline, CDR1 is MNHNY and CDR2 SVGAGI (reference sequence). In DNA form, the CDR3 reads TGTGCCAGCAGTTCTCGCCCCGGGACAGGGGTACAGGCCCAGTACTTC. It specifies CASSSRPGTGVQAQYF.

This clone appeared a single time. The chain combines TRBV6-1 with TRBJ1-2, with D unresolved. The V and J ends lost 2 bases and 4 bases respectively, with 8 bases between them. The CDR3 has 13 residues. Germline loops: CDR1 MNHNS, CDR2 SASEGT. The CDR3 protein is CASSEIMGYGYTF. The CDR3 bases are TGTGCCAGCAGTGAAATCATGGGCTATGGCTACACCTTC.

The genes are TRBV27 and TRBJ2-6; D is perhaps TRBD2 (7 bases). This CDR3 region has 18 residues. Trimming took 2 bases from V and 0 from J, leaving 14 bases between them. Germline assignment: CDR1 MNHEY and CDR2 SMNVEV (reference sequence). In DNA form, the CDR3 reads TGTGCCAGCAGTTTACGGGGGGCGCGGAGCTCTGGGGCCAACGTCCTGACTTTC. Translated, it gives CASSLRGARSSGANVLTF.